This entry lists 28 T cell receptor beta chains sequenced from one sample in a study of radiotherapy plus CTLA-4 blockade in lung cancer. The repertoire was sequenced with immunoSEQ multiplex PCR; TCRdb's copy has only in-frame clones and lacks some. This sample has 62,000 or so clones, with around 79% found just once. This specimen was peripheral blood, taken from a patient treated with radiotherapy plus ipilimumab. Receptor source: a human donor with non-small cell lung cancer who had a complete response to radiotherapy plus ipilimumab.

The chain has TRBV20-1 and TRBJ1-1; D is possibly TRBD1 (5 bases). Germline loops: CDR1 DFQATT, CDR2 SNEGSKA (reference sequence). Trimming left V 5 bases short and J 9 bases short, with 13 bases between. The CDR3 spans 11 residues. CDR3 DNA sequence: TGCAGTGCTCCGGACAAGTTTAAAGCTTTCTTT. It codes for CSAPDKFKAFF.

This chain uses TRBV6-5 with TRBJ2-7; 11 bases line up with TRBD2. The trim removed 8 bases at V and 2 bases at J, leaving 2 bases unmatched. Germline V gene sequence: CDR1 MNHEY, CDR2 SVGAGI. This CDR3 comprises 13 residues. Here the CDR3 reads CASVTSGTYEQYV. In nucleotides, the CDR3 is TGTGCCAGCGTGACTAGCGGGACCTACGAGCAGTACGTC.

This clone was seen just once. This rearrangement joins TRBV5-1 to TRBJ1-3, with D unresolved. This CDR3 is built from 15 residues. Germline CDR1 is SGHRS and CDR2 is YFSETQ. Trimming took 2 bases from V and 7 from J, leaving 16 bases between them. The DNA for the CDR3 is TGCGCCAGCAGCTTAGACGGCGTGGAAGGGAACACCATATATTTT. Protein sequence: CASSLDGVEGNTIYF.

The J gene is TRBJ2-2, the V gene TRBV5-1; TRBD1 aligns across 7 bases. Germline CDR1 and CDR2: SGHRS and YFSETQ. CDR3 size: 16 residues. The J segment lost 3 bases and the V segment lost 4 bases, leaving 9 bases of the junction unmatched. CDR3 residues: CASSPQDRPDTGELFF. CDR3 DNA sequence: TGCGCCAGCAGCCCCCAGGACAGGCCGGACACCGGGGAGCTGTTTTTT.

In its sample, this clone was seen a few times. The J gene is TRBJ1-1, the V gene TRBV27; TRBD1 matches at 8 bases. This CDR3 region has 15 residues. Looked up from germline, CDR1 is MNHEY and CDR2 is SMNVEV (reference sequence). The ends lost 3 bases at V and 5 bases at J; junction bases unmatched: 8. CDR3 region: CASSFSTGGGTEAFF. The CDR3 bases are TGTGCCAGCAGTTTCTCCACAGGGGGGGGAACTGAAGCTTTCTTT.

This rearrangement joins TRBV9 to TRBJ1-2; the D gene is possibly TRBD1 (5 bases). This CDR3 has 13 amino acids. Looked up from germline, CDR1 is SGDLS and CDR2 is YYNGEE. The ends were cut back, 4 bases at V and 6 bases at J, with 13 bases in the middle. The CDR3 loop is CASSPVGTNGYTF. The CDR3, as DNA: TGTGCCAGCAGCCCAGTTGGGACTAATGGCTACACCTTC. Supplemented by reference TRBV9 and TRBJ1-2, the full variable domain reads DSGVTQTPKHLITATGQRVTLRCSPRSGDLSVYWYQQSLDQGLQFLIQYYNGEERAKGNILERFSAQQFPDLHSELNLSSLELGDSALYFCASSPVGTNGYTFGSGTRLTVV.

V is TRBV18 and J is TRBJ2-7; TRBD1 aligns across 7 bases. This CDR3 has 13 residues. From germline, CDR1 is KGHSH and CDR2 LQKENI. Trimming took 3 bases from V and 3 from J; bases not matched to a gene: 2. CDR3 DNA sequence: TGTGCCAGCTCACCGAGGACAGGCTACGAGCAGTACGTC. It codes for CASSPRTGYEQYV.

J is TRBJ2-1 and V is TRBV5-6; a weak D match, TRBD2 (5 bases). Germline V gives CDR1 SGHDT, CDR2 YYEEEE. This CDR3 is 16 amino acids long. V was cut by 0 bases and J by 3 bases, with 13 bases left in between. The CDR3 DNA reads TGTGCCAGCAGCTTGGACCCGCGGGCGGTCTACAATGAGCAGTTCTTC. The encoded protein is CASSLDPRAVYNEQFF.

The table lists this clone with a few counts. V gene TRBV5-1 combines with J gene TRBJ1-1; 10 bases agree with TRBD1. CDR3 length: 13 residues. Germline lookup yields CDR1 SGHRS and CDR2 YFSETQ. V lost 4 bases to trimming and J lost 8 bases; unmatched junction nucleotides: 5. The CDR3 sequence: CASSTTGGGEAFF. The CDR3 nucleotides are TGCGCCAGCAGCACGACAGGGGGCGGGGAAGCTTTCTTT.

As for this clone: The junction and the germline gene differ at one end; a read error may be behind it. J is TRBJ2-5 and V is TRBV10-3, with 9 bases aligning to TRBD2. From germline, CDR1 is ENHRY and CDR2 SYGVKD. CDR3 size: 13 residues. The CDR3 protein is CAISDELSGGTDF. The CDR3 DNA follows: TGTGCCATCAGTGATGAACTTAGCGGGGGTACCGACTTC.

V gene TRBV10-1 combines with J gene TRBJ2-1; tentatively, D is TRBD1 (6 bases). V gave up 2 bases and J gave up 8 bases, with 10 bases separating them. The CDR3 length is 13 residues. CDR1 and CDR2 (germline): WNHNN, SYGVQD (reference sequence). The CDR3 DNA reads TGCGCCAGCAGTGAGGGGGGCGGCGATGAGCAGTTCTTC. It translates to CASSEGGGDEQFF.

The J gene is TRBJ1-1, the V gene TRBV11-2, with 8 bases fitting TRBD1. Trimming removed 0 bases from V and 0 bases from J; junction bases left unmatched: 6. The germline V gene has CDR1 SGHAT and CDR2 FQNNGV. The length of the CDR3 is 17 residues. The CDR3 DNA follows: TGTGCCAGCAGCTTAGAGTGGGACAGGAAAATGAACACTGAAGCTTTCTTT. Protein: CASSLEWDRKMNTEAFF.

Worth noting for this clone: A junction end diverges from the germline sequence, so it may reflect a read error. J is TRBJ2-1 and V is TRBV9, with 8 bases lining up with TRBD2. Germline V gives CDR1 SGDLS, CDR2 YYNGEE. This CDR3 region has 13 residues. CDR3 amino acids: CASSVVFGTSPLF. CDR3 DNA sequence: TGTGCCAGCAGCGTAGTATTCGGGACTAGTCCCCTCTTC.

This chain connects TRBV27 to TRBJ1-6; the D is unclear. Between the trimmed V and J ends, which lost 4 bases and 0 bases, there was a span of 7 bases. From germline, CDR1 is MNHEY and CDR2 SMNVEV (reference sequence). CDR3 size: 15 residues. The CDR3 DNA reads TGTGCCAGCAGTTCTACCGGCTCCTATAATTCACCCCTCCACTTT. It encodes CASSSTGSYNSPLHF.

The table lists this clone with a count of one. For the CDR3, the DNA is TGTGCCTCCCGGGGTGACCCTGGGGACTCTGGGGCCAACGTCCTGACTTTC. Protein: CASRGDPGDSGANVLTF. V usage is TRBV25-1 and J usage is TRBJ2-6; D may be TRBD2 (5 bases). The germline V gene has CDR1 MGHDK and CDR2 SYGVNS. The CDR3 runs 17 residues. With 11 bases removed from V and 0 bases from J, the gap between germline ends came to 20 bases.

V usage is TRBV29-1 and J usage is TRBJ1-1, with D perhaps TRBD1 (5 bases). CDR3 length: 13 residues. V was clipped by 3 bases and J by 5 bases, with 13 bases between them. Per germline, CDR1 SQVTM and CDR2 ANQGSEA. CDR3 sequence: CSVEVGGVTEAFF. The DNA for the CDR3 is TGCAGCGTTGAGGTGGGAGGGGTAACTGAAGCTTTCTTT.

J is TRBJ1-1 and V is TRBV18; perhaps TRBD1 as D (6 bases). CDR1 is KGHSH, CDR2 LQKENI, per germline. V was clipped by 6 bases and J by 0 bases, with 17 bases between them. This CDR3 has 16 residues. The CDR3 sequence: CASSTVPGQVNTEAFF. CDR3 coding DNA: TGTGCCAGCTCTACGGTCCCGGGACAAGTGAACACTGAAGCTTTCTTT.

The chain recombines TRBV10-3 with TRBJ2-1; TRBD2 matches 11 bases. The V gene end was trimmed by 6 bases and the J gene end by 6 bases; junction bases not matched to a gene: 7. In germline, CDR1 is ENHRY, CDR2 SYGVKD. The CDR3 consists of 15 residues. The DNA of the CDR3 is TGTGCCATCAGAATGACTAGCGGGAAGGTCAATGAGCAGTTCTTC. The encoded protein is CAIRMTSGKVNEQFF.

This clone was counted between two and nine times. The chain joins TRBV11-2 to TRBJ1-5; D unresolved. V was cut by 0 bases and J by 7 bases, with 7 bases left in between. Germline V gene sequence: CDR1 SGHAT, CDR2 FQNNGV. CDR3 length equals 13 residues. The CDR3 DNA is TGTGCCAGCAGCTTAGATCACGGCCAGCCCCAGCATTTT. Residues: CASSLDHGQPQHF.

V usage is TRBV11-3 and J usage is TRBJ2-5, with TRBD1 matching 10 bases. CDR1 is SGHNT and CDR2 is YENEEA in the germline V gene. Losses at the gene ends were 3 bases for V and 5 bases for J; bases not matched to a gene: 6. The CDR3 consists of 15 residues. The CDR3 protein is CASSLGQGRRETQYF. CDR3 DNA sequence: TGTGCCAGCAGCTTGGGACAGGGGCGGCGGGAGACCCAGTACTTC.

This clone was counted once. A far bigger clonotype differs at one base, so this is likely a read error. The chain employs TRBV29-1 and TRBJ1-1, with a tentative D call TRBD1 (5 bases). V was trimmed by 2 bases and J by 5 bases, leaving 12 bases between them. Germline V lookup: CDR1 SQVTM, CDR2 ANQGSEA. The CDR3 consists of 13 residues. CDR3: CSVESGAVTEAFF. The CDR3 DNA sequence: TGCAGCGTTGAAAGCGGGGCGGTAACTGAAGCTTTCTTT.

The V gene is TRBV29-1, the J gene TRBJ2-7; D remains unclear. The length of the CDR3 is 14 residues. The V end lost 6 bases, the J end lost 2 bases, and 17 bases lay between the germline ends. Germline loops: CDR1 SQVTM, CDR2 ANQGSEA. The CDR3 here is CSVTTLPVPYEQYF. CDR3 DNA sequence: TGCAGCGTGACGACCCTTCCTGTACCCTACGAGCAGTACTTC.

The chain recombines TRBV14 with TRBJ2-3, with 7 bases that match TRBD1. This CDR3 region has 14 residues. Germline CDR1 and CDR2: SGHDN and FVKESK. Trimming removed 6 bases from V and 1 base from J; junction bases left unmatched: 4. CDR3 residues: CASRQGWGTDTQYF. In DNA form, the CDR3 reads TGTGCCAGCAGACAGGGGTGGGGCACAGATACGCAGTATTTT.

The chain employs TRBV9 and TRBJ2-3; D tentatively fits TRBD1 or TRBD2 (5 bases each). CDR1 and CDR2 from the germline V gene are SGDLS and YYNGEE. The CDR3 runs to 15 residues. The V gene lost 1 base and the J gene lost 6 bases, with 15 bases spanning the gap. Written as DNA, the CDR3 is TGTGCCAGCAGCGTATCGGGAATGGGGACGGATACGCAGTATTTT. Its translation: CASSVSGMGTDTQYF.

This clone was picked up one time. The chain recombines TRBV28 with TRBJ2-5; 9 bases fit TRBD1. The CDR3 covers 16 residues. The germline V gene encodes CDR1 MDHEN and CDR2 SYDVKM. Trimming cost V 4 bases and J 3 bases; bases outside gene matches: 9. CDR3 sequence (DNA): TGTGCCAGCAGTTCGGGACAGGGAAAGGGAGAAGAGACCCAGTACTTC. As protein: CASSSGQGKGEETQYF.

In nucleotides, the CDR3 is TGTGCCAGCAGTTACGGGTTCAACGAGCAGTTCTTC. It specifies CASSYGFNEQFF. The V gene is TRBV6-5, the J gene TRBJ2-1; D gene ambiguous. V shed 2 bases and J shed 10 bases, with 9 bases lying between them. Per germline, CDR1 MNHEY and CDR2 SVGAGI. This CDR3 region has 12 residues.

The J gene is TRBJ1-5, the V gene TRBV19, with D tentatively TRBD1 (5 bases). Trimming stripped 6 bases from V and 3 bases from J, with 12 bases between. Germline-derived CDR1 and CDR2 are LNHDA and SQIVND (reference sequence). The CDR3 spans 14 residues. CDR3 loop: CASSPKGINQPQHF. The CDR3 nucleotides are TGTGCCAGTAGCCCCAAGGGGATCAATCAGCCCCAGCATTTT.

The V and J genes are TRBV11-2 and TRBJ1-2; D unclear. The germline CDR1 and CDR2 sequences are SGHAT and FQNNGV. Trimming took off 0 bases at V and 6 bases at J, with 8 bases between the two ends. The CDR3 totals 13 residues. CDR3 protein: CASSLEWEDGYTF. CDR3 DNA sequence: TGTGCCAGCAGCTTAGAGTGGGAGGATGGCTACACCTTC.